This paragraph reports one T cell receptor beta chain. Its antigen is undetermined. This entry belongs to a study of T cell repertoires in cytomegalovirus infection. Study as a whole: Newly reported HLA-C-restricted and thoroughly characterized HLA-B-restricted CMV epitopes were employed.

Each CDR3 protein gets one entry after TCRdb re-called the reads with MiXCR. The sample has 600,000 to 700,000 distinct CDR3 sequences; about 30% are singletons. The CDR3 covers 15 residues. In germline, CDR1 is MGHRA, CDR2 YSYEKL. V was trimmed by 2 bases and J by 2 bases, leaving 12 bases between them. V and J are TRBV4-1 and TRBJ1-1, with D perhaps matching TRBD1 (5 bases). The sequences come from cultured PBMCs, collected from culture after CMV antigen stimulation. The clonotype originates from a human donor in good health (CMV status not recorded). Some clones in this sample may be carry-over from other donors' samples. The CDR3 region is CASSQSTAPNTEAFF. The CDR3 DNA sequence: TGCGCCAGCAGCCAATCGACAGCCCCAAACACTGAAGCTTTCTTT.